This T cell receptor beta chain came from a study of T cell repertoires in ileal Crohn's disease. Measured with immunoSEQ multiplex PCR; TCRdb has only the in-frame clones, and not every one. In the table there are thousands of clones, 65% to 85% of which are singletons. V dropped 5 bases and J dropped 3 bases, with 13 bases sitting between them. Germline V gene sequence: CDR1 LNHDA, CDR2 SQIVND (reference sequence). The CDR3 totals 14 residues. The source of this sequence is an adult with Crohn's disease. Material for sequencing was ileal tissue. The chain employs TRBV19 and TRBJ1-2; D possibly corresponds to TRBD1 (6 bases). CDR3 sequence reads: CASSAQGGDYGYTF. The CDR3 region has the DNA TGTGCCAGTAGTGCACAGGGCGGAGACTATGGCTACACCTTC.